The sequence of this T cell receptor beta chain was determined in a study of T-cell memory formation after mild COVID-19. Broader study findings: Among clones contracting day 15 to 85, CD4/CD8 was balanced, whereas later expanders leaned CD4+. Detection of some responders pre-infection suggested pre-existing cross-reactive memory T cells participated.

Barcoded TCR alpha and TCR beta cDNA libraries with UMIs came from 5'RACE using constant-segment primers. TCRdb redid the calling of the 5' RACE reads with MiXCR, one entry per CDR3 protein. The sample has 350,000 to 500,000 distinct CDR3 sequences; more than 20% are singletons. About this clonotype: Its specificity is not known.

This CDR3 has 16 residues. Germline V lookup: CDR1 SGDLS, CDR2 YYNGEE. Unmatched junction bases numbered 13, after V lost 2 bases and J lost 7 bases. The sample was PBMCs or a T cell subset sorted from them (not recorded which). This chain joins TRBV9 and TRBJ2-7, with TRBD2 matching over 9 bases. The origin of this receptor is an adult woman who had mild COVID-19 (a few samples of this study predate the infection). Cell type and time point are not known. In nucleotides, the CDR3 is TGTGCCAGCAGCGTCTCTCCTAGCGGGGCCGAGGGGGAGCAGTACTTC. Residues: CASSVSPSGAEGEQYF.